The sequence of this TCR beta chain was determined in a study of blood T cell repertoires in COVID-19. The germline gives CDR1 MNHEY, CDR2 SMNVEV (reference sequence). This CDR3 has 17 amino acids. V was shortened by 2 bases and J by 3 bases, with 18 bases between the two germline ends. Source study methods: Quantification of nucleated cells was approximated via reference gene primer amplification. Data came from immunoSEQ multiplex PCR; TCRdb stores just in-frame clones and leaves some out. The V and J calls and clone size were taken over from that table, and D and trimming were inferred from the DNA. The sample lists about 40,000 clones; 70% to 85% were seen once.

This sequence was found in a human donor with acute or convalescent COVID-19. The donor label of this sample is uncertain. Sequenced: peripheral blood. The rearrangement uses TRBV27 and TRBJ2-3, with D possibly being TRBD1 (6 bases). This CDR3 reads CASSLKGLGAGTDTQYF. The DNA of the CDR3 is TGTGCCAGCAGTTTAAAGGGTCTGGGGGCGGGTACAGATACGCAGTATTTT.